This TCR beta chain was sequenced during a study of blood T cells in healthy people across ages. For the second PCR, which ran for about 6 to 12 cycles, a sample-barcoded 5' primer and a J-beta primer mix were used. The authors tagged each cDNA molecule using a template-switch adaptor with 12 random nucleotides. TCRdb recomputed calls from the 5' RACE reads with MiXCR, one row per CDR3 protein. The table lists nearly 800,000 distinct CDR3 sequences, approximately 25% of them singletons. This clonotype was picked up a small number of times. The CDR3 extends over 16 amino acids. V was shortened by 0 bases and J by 4 bases, with 15 bases between the two germline ends. CDR1 LNHNV and CDR2 YYDKDF come from the germline V gene (reference sequence). The same data also contributed to another study, on T cells of mothers and their children. From that study: Comparable shaping of TCR recombination output by thymic selection was observed in related and unrelated pairs.

The gene calls are TRBV15 and TRBJ2-5; TRBD2 is a possible D gene (5 bases). This sequence originates from a boy aged 5-17 years in good health. Sequencing was performed on blood. The CDR3, as DNA: TGTGCCACCAGCAGAGATCTCAAGCTGGCGGGAGAGACCCAGTACTTC. Protein: CATSRDLKLAGETQYF. Full variable domain (outside the CDR3, taken from reference TRBV15 and TRBJ2-5): DAMVIQNPRYQVTQFGKPVTLSCSQTLNHNVMYWYQQKSSQAPKLLFHYYDKDFNNEADTPDNFQSRRPNTSFCFLDIRSPGLGDTAMYLCATSRDLKLAGETQYFGPGTRLLVL.